This record concerns one T cell receptor beta chain sequence. This clone was counted a few times. The antigen it binds to is not known. No much larger clonotype is one base removed from it; base qualities were not supplied. This sample includes further DNA sequences coding for the same CDR3. V is pruned by 3 bases and J by 5 bases, leaving 5 bases of the junction without a gene match. The CDR3 goes from the cysteine to the phenylalanine over 15 residues. Only the CDR3 DNA stays, 45 bases, in frame from base 1. From a lookup of the germline V gene (reference sequence), CDR1 and CDR2 are LNHDA and SQIVND. In total, 630 or so healthy bone marrow donors made up the cohort. At the time of sampling, every cohort member was nominally healthy, though immune exposures that went unrecorded were likely present. The donor tested CMV seronegative, placing the donor among the 350 or so seronegative members of the cohort. Each donor provided a peripheral blood sample, and peripheral blood mononuclear cells were used for TCR beta sequencing. The Qiagen DNeasy Blood Extraction Kit was used to extract genomic DNA from the blood cell samples.

This record belongs to a study of cytomegalovirus exposure and HLA in healthy donors (dated by TCRdb to the late 2010s). Background for the entire study: An earlier analysis of some 550 of the donors reported 250 to 350 Gb of sequence data and around 110 million unique TCR beta sequences from about 179 million T cells. Roughly 290 gigabases of sequencing data and roughly 81 million unique TCR sequences made up an early release that covered roughly 670 HLA-typed donors. Of the roughly 400 genotyped donors, 65% to 90% fell in the genetic ancestry cluster associated with self-reported Caucasian donors. The study was designed to test whether signatures of past pathogen exposure could be identified by cataloging public T cell receptors. The T cell repertoires of some 700 subjects were profiled by immunosequencing and related to cytomegalovirus serostatus. Besides the first cohort of more than 650 subjects, a separate validation cohort made up of 95 to 150 different subjects was used. To predict cytomegalovirus infection status, the study brought together high-throughput TCR immunosequencing, statistical association of individual TCRs with disease status, and machine learning. A later analysis re-examined previously published TCR beta repertoires from over 500 donors and added high-resolution HLA genotyping to investigate patterns of TCR occurrence. In the later analysis, no new phenotypic data were used to find candidate immune exposures; instead, reliance was placed on TCR beta sequences and their occurrence across donors. An earlier analysis of some 500 of the donors used high-throughput TCR beta sequencing to judge whether each TCR beta V gene segment behaved as functional or pseudogenic. Donor age, sex, ethnicity and CMV serostatus were compiled together with the repertoire data. A later genetic analysis took genome-wide SNP genotypes for about three fifths of the roughly 700 donors and used that subset as a discovery cohort. All discovery cohort repertoires had been generated on a single sequencing platform. HLA typing included class I and class II loci at four-digit resolution. Typing coverage differed by locus: A, B, C, DRB1 and DQB1 were typed in about 620-640 donors, DQA1 in 500 to 550, DPA1 in roughly 590, and DPB1 in approximately 450. Several DR-DQ haplotypes were treated as single units for association and clustering because of strong linkage in the cohort. Across approximately 400 genotyped donors of the cohort, an average of approximately 200,000 unique TCR beta nucleotide sequences per donor were sequenced, and approximately 19% of those sequences were non-productive. On the study overall, not on this receptor specifically: A later analysis associated roughly 17,000 TCR beta sequences with specific HLA alleles at a false discovery rate of 0.05. A later analysis found that TCR association rates varied across HLA loci, with DRB1 alleles showing the most associated TCRs and HLA-C alleles the fewest. V-gene and J-gene trimming of TCR beta chains was associated with a missense DCLRE1C variant in a later genetic analysis, and the association was replicated in an independent cohort. For the cohort, immune exposure information was limited to CMV serostatus. A cluster of highly shared sequence variants was judged likely to be a technical artifact of the sequencing pipeline. HLA typing was unavailable for some donors at each locus, so association tests used only the typed subset. The classifier was reported to diagnose cytomegalovirus status with high specificity and sensitivity in both the original and validation cohorts. A further reported finding was that TCR beta sequences accurately predicted the HLA-A and HLA-B alleles for most subjects in the first cohort. A total of some 180 TCR beta chains were listed by the study as associated with cytomegalovirus. Sequencing depth was assumed to be roughly uniform across donors in the presence/absence analyses, though that assumption may not hold. In a later analysis, HLA-associated TCR beta chains were found to be more clonally expanded and to have lower generation probabilities than equally common non-associated chains. A later genetic analysis reported fewer N-insertions in productive TCRs among donors in an Asian-associated ancestry cluster than the 666-donor mean. Broadly in line with IMGT annotations, most TCR beta V segments showed up in productive rearrangements about 90% or about 30% of the time in an earlier analysis of approximately 600 of the donors. In a later analysis, several top co-occurrence clusters were reported to appear linked to parvovirus B19, influenza, CMV and Epstein-Barr virus. According to the authors, the approach could potentially be generalized to other disease states and immunological phenotypes. Only TCR beta chains were sequenced in this cohort, and the absence of alpha or paired-chain data limited detectable features. In vitro tests confirmed that a few of the cytomegalovirus-associated TCR beta chains recognize cytomegalovirus antigens. While some public TCRs were present in many individuals, most TCR sequences turned up only very rarely across donors. Most CMV-associated TCR beta chains appeared to be HLA-restricted in a later analysis, and the HLA associations seemed to be driven largely by CMV exposure. Because counts were too low, under 20 rarely observed V segments, including chromosome 9 orphons, were left out of the earlier analysis of roughly 600 of the donors. Because the 87-base-pair reads could not distinguish some IMGT-functional V segments, including TRBV6-2 and TRBV6-3, those segments were excluded. Correlated functional status among segregating V segments might be attributable to linkage disequilibrium, but an unknown experimental factor could not be ruled out. When HLA alleles, especially DR and DQ, strongly co-occurred, TCR associations were difficult to assign to individual alleles.

Receptor amplification or capture employed the immunoSEQ multiplex PCR assay. The multiplex PCR relied on a mix of 60 forward primers for TCR Vbeta segments and 13 reverse primers for TCR Jbeta segments. Amplification of the CDR3 region of rearranged TCR beta genes was performed with a multiplex PCR assay on genomic DNA. The amplified TCR beta libraries were sequenced on the Illumina HiSeq System as 87-base-pair reads. Regarding the original processing steps: In a later analysis, tens of millions of unique TCR beta chains were counted across the 650 to 750 repertoires, and around 11 million of these chains were shared by at least two donors. A nearest-neighbor algorithm error-corrected the raw reads and collapsed the reads into unique sequences, merging closely related sequences to remove PCR and sequencing errors. Alignment of CDR3 sequences to IMGT reference sequences was used to assign V, D and J gene segments. For a sequence to be retained, at least a six-nucleotide match to both a V gene segment and a J gene segment was required. Rearrangements were called productive when the CDR3 lacked stop codons and stayed in frame with V and J; all others were non-productive. CDR3 was defined according to IMGT convention as the region running from the second conserved V-encoded cysteine to the conserved J-encoded phenylalanine. In an earlier analysis of some 550 of the donors, sequences lacking an unambiguous match to a single V gene segment were excluded. In an earlier analysis of 450 to 750 of the donors, a V segment was called functional when productive rearrangements were above 56.7%, and segregating when the standard deviation between donors exceeded 5%. A statistical classification framework was built to diagnose cytomegalovirus status from the catalog of TCR beta chain sequences. In a later analysis, V and J genes were assigned by comparing TCR nucleotide sequences against IMGT/GENE-DB human TR gene sequences. A later analysis assigned CDR3 sequences and most-parsimonious VDJ recombination scenarios with the TCRdist pipeline. A later analysis defined each TCR beta chain by its CDR3 amino acid sequence plus V-gene family, and excluded reads lacking a unique V-gene family. A later analysis removed 592 highly shared, low-generation-probability nucleotide sequences to deal with suspected cross-contamination and a sequencing artifact. In a later analysis, a clonal expansion index was calculated for each public chain from normalized within-repertoire ranks of inferred template counts. In a later analysis, generation probabilities were computed with a VDJ recombination model fitted to out-of-frame rearrangements, and the resulting probabilities were checked against IGoR. A later analysis scored TCR-TCR, TCR-HLA and TCR-CMV co-occurrence with hypergeometric tests, applying a repertoire-size bias correction to TCR pairs. In a later analysis, false discovery rates were estimated by permuting HLA or CMV assignments 20 times. In a later analysis, co-occurring TCRs were grouped using DBSCAN, and TCRdist sequence similarity was added for clustering within HLA-allele-positive subsets. For co-occurrence clustering, repertoires with fewer than 30,000 or more than 120,000 public chains were excluded, along with five repertoires with anomalous nucleotide sharing. The table was pulled from immuneACCESS by TCRdb, which kept in-frame rearrangements only. Such tables lose some clones; where checked, under half of the loss comes from unresolved V genes, and the rest has no known cause. The V and J calls and clone size are taken from that table; D and trimming were inferred from the DNA. For this sample there are some 180,000 clones; over 75% appear just once. Jointly, the top ten make up about 2% of the sample.

The sequenced material came from PBMCs. The TCR was taken from a male donor in good health and CMV-seronegative. The V gene is TRBV19 and the J gene is TRBJ2-1; TRBD2 agrees with 9 junctional bases. This receptor carries the CDR3 CASSIRRGGNNEQFF. The DNA reads TGTGCCAGTAGTATCCGGCGGGGGGGCAACAATGAGCAGTTCTTC.